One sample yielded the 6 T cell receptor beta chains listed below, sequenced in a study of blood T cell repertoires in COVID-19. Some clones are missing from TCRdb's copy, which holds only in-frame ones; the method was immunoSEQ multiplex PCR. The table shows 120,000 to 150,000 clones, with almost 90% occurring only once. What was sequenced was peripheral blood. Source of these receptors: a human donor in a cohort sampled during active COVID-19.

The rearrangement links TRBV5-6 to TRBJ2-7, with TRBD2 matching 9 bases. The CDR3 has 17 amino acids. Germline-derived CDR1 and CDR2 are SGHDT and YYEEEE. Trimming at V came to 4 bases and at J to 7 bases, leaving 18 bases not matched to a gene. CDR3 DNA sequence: TGTGCCAGCAGCGCACCCACCCTAGTCAGCGGGGGGAGGGAGCAGTACTTC. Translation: CASSAPTLVSGGREQYF.

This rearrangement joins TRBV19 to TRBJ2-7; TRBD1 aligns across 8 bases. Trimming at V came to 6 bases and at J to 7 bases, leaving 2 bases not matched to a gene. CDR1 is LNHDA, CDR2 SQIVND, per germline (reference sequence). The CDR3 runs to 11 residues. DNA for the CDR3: TGTGCCAGTAGCCGGGACAGGGAGCAGTACTTC. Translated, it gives CASSRDREQYF.

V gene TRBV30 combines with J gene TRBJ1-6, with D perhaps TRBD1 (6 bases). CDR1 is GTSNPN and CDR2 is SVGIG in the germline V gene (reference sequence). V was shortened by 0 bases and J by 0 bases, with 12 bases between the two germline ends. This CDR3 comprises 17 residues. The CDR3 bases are TGTGCCTGGAGTGTTAGGACAGTGTTCTCCTATAATTCACCCCTCCACTTT. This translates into CAWSVRTVFSYNSPLHF.

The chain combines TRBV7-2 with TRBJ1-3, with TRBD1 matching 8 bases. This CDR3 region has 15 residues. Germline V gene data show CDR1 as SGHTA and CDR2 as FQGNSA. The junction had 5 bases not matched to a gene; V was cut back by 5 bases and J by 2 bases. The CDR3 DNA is TGTGCCAGCAGCAATGCAGGGGGCACTGGAAACACCATATATTTT. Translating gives CASSNAGGTGNTIYF.

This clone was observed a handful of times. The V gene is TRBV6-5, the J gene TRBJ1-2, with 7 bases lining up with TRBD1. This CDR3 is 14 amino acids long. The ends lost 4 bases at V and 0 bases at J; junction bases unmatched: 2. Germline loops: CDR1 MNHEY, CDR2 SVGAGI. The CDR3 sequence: CASSWDRTNYGYTF. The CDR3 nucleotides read TGTGCCAGCAGTTGGGACAGAACTAACTATGGCTACACCTTC.

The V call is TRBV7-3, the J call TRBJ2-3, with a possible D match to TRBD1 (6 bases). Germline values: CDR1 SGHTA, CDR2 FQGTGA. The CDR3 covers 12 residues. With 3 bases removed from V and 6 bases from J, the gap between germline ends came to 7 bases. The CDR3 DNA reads TGTGCCAGCAGCTTGGGGGCGGATACGCAGTATTTT. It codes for CASSLGADTQYF.